The 14 T cell receptor beta chains below all came from one sample that was sequenced in a study of regulatory T cells in long-lasting Graves disease (TCRdb year 2021). Explained via the paper, the time point label denotes: newly diagnosed GD, antithyroid drugs for less than 3 months. For both TCR sequencing and RNA sequencing, RNA was extracted from PBMCs in TRIzol. The library was built by means of multiplex PCR. Sequencing was performed on an Illumina HiSeq 4000. CDR3 regions were amplified by Arm-PCR with iRepertoire HTBI primers to construct TCR beta libraries. TCRdb reworked the public reads: Q25 trimming with fastp, MiXCR clone assembly, productive beta chains retained. Entries that share a CDR3 protein sequence are merged under the most common genes and DNA. In this sample the table shows 300,000 to 400,000 distinct CDR3 sequences, under 20% of which occur a single time. More than 30% of the sample is in the top ten clones.

The sample consisted of peripheral blood mononuclear cells (PBMCs), taken at new diagnosis, from a patient treated with antithyroid drugs. The receptors shown here come from a female donor with Graves disease.

This clonotype turned up a few times. The V gene is TRBV7-2, the J gene TRBJ1-5; unclear D gene. The CDR3 spans 13 residues. The germline gives CDR1 SGHTA, CDR2 FQGNSA. V shed 4 bases and J shed 6 bases, with 10 bases lying between them. CDR3 in DNA: TGTGCCAGCAGCTCCCGGCAATCTCAGCCCCAGCATTTT. It translates to CASSSRQSQPQHF.

This clonotype was seen repeatedly, ten times or more. The chain links TRBV11-3 to TRBJ1-2; a possible D gene is TRBD1 (6 bases). Germline loops: CDR1 SGHNT, CDR2 YENEEA. This CDR3 is built from 14 residues. The ends were cut back, 5 bases at V and 8 bases at J, with 18 bases in the middle. The CDR3 spells CASSRGAALGGYTF. The CDR3 DNA follows: TGTGCCAGCAGCCGGGGGGCAGCCCTAGGCGGCTACACCTTC.

Comment on this clonotype: This may be a read error: a much more frequent sequence differs by one nucleotide. The chain is built from TRBV11-2 and TRBJ2-1, with 7 bases aligning to TRBD1. Germline V gives CDR1 SGHAT, CDR2 FQNNGV. CDR3 length: 14 residues. CDR3 protein: CASSSSTGFNGQFF. In nucleotides, the CDR3 is TGTGCCAGCAGCTCATCGACAGGGTTCAATGGGCAGTTCTTC.

The sample holds many counts of this clonotype. The chain is built from TRBV3-1 and TRBJ2-5; a weak D match, TRBD1 (8 bases). Per germline, CDR1 LGHDT and CDR2 YNNKEL (reference sequence). CDR3 length: 16 amino acids. Trimming removed 3 bases at V and 3 bases at J, with 17 bases between. DNA of the CDR3: TGTGCCAGCAGCCACTTTACAGGGGGGGCAAAAGAGACCCAGTACTTC. This encodes CASSHFTGGAKETQYF.

The chain couples TRBV19 to TRBJ1-2; maybe TRBD1 (6 bases). Germline loops: CDR1 LNHDA, CDR2 SQIVND (reference sequence). This CDR3 has 14 residues. V lost 5 bases and J lost 8, with 18 bases in between. CDR3 sequence (DNA): TGTGCCAGTAGTCCCCGGACAGCCCTCTTCGGCTACACCTTC. This translates into CASSPRTALFGYTF.

In this sample, this clonotype turned up many times. J is TRBJ2-1 and V is TRBV7-9; D possibly uses TRBD1 or TRBD2 (5 bases each). The CDR3 loop spans 15 amino acids. Germline CDR1 is SEHNR and CDR2 is FQNEAQ (reference sequence). V lost 4 bases, J lost 4 bases, and 14 bases lay in between. This CDR3 is CASSYRDVPYNEQFF. DNA for the CDR3: TGTGCCAGCAGCTACCGGGACGTCCCTTACAATGAGCAGTTCTTC.

This clonotype was detected a few times. The gene calls are TRBV5-1 and TRBJ1-4; D not resolved. Germline V gene lookup returns CDR1 SGHRS and CDR2 YFSETQ. CDR3 size: 13 residues. V shed 7 bases and J shed 4 bases, with 11 bases lying between them. The CDR3 protein is CASAGSDNEKLFF. The CDR3 DNA is TGCGCCAGCGCGGGTTCGGATAATGAAAAACTGTTTTTT.

The chain recombines TRBV4-1 with TRBJ1-3; D gene unclear. The V gene's germline CDR1 is MGHRA and CDR2 YSYEKL. The CDR3 totals 16 residues. The V end was cut by 0 bases, the J end by 0 bases, with 9 bases between. CDR3 sequence (DNA): TGCGCCAGCAGCCAAGATCTTTCAGCCTCTGGAAACACCATATATTTT. It encodes CASSQDLSASGNTIYF.

This clonotype was counted many times. The V gene is TRBV6-2 or TRBV6-3, the J gene TRBJ2-6, with 9 bases fitting TRBD1. CDR3 length: 14 residues. Germline CDR1 is MNHEY and CDR2 is SVGEGT. The V segment lost 9 bases and the J segment 6 bases; nucleotides outside the gene matches: 6. Written as DNA, the CDR3 is TGTGCCAGTTATCGACAGGGGGAGGCCAACGTCCTGACTTTC. Protein: CASYRQGEANVLTF.

The sample holds many counts of this clonotype. V is TRBV12-3 or TRBV12-4 and J is TRBJ2-1; TRBD1 matches at 9 bases. There are 15 residues in the CDR3. V trimming: 6 bases; J trimming: 7 bases; junction bases outside the gene matches: 10. The DNA of the CDR3 is TGTGCCAGCAGCCCTGGTGGACAGGGGTCGAATGAGCAGTTCTTC. This encodes CASSPGGQGSNEQFF.

This clonotype was counted many times. The CDR3 loop reads CASRRGQANTDTQYF. The CDR3 DNA is TGTGCCTCAAGACGGGGACAGGCCAACACAGATACGCAGTATTTT. This chain joins TRBV19 and TRBJ2-3; TRBD1 matches 8 bases. The germline CDR1 and CDR2 sequences are LNHDA and SQIVND (reference sequence). With 11 bases clipped from V and 2 bases from J, the junction kept 12 bases outside the gene matches. This CDR3 spans 15 amino acids.

The V and J genes are TRBV20-1 and TRBJ2-3, with no clear D. V lost 6 bases and J 4 bases, leaving 17 bases between the germline ends. Germline-derived CDR1 and CDR2 are DFQATT and SNEGSKA (reference sequence). The CDR3 runs to 14 residues. In DNA form, the CDR3 reads TGCAGTGCCCACATGGTGGTAGCAGCAGATACGCAGTATTTT. It is translated as CSAHMVVAADTQYF.

This rearrangement joins TRBV3-1 to TRBJ1-2, with TRBD1 matching 9 bases. After removal of 7 bases from V and 4 bases from J, the junction contained 10 bases not matched to a gene. Per the germline V gene, CDR1 is LGHDT and CDR2 is YNNKEL (reference sequence). The CDR3 spans 15 residues. The CDR3 DNA sequence: TGTGCCAGCACCCTAGGGACAGGGCCCCTCTATGGCTACACCTTC. Amino acids: CASTLGTGPLYGYTF.

In this sample, this clonotype turned up many times. This sequence joins TRBV2 and TRBJ1-5; TRBD1 is a possible D gene (5 bases). V was shortened by 3 bases and J by 2 bases, with 11 bases between the two germline ends. CDR1 SNHLY and CDR2 FYNNEI come from the germline V gene. The CDR3 has 15 residues. The CDR3: CASSDGGGGNQPQHF. Here the CDR3 DNA reads TGTGCCAGCAGTGACGGTGGGGGTGGCAATCAGCCCCAGCATTTT.